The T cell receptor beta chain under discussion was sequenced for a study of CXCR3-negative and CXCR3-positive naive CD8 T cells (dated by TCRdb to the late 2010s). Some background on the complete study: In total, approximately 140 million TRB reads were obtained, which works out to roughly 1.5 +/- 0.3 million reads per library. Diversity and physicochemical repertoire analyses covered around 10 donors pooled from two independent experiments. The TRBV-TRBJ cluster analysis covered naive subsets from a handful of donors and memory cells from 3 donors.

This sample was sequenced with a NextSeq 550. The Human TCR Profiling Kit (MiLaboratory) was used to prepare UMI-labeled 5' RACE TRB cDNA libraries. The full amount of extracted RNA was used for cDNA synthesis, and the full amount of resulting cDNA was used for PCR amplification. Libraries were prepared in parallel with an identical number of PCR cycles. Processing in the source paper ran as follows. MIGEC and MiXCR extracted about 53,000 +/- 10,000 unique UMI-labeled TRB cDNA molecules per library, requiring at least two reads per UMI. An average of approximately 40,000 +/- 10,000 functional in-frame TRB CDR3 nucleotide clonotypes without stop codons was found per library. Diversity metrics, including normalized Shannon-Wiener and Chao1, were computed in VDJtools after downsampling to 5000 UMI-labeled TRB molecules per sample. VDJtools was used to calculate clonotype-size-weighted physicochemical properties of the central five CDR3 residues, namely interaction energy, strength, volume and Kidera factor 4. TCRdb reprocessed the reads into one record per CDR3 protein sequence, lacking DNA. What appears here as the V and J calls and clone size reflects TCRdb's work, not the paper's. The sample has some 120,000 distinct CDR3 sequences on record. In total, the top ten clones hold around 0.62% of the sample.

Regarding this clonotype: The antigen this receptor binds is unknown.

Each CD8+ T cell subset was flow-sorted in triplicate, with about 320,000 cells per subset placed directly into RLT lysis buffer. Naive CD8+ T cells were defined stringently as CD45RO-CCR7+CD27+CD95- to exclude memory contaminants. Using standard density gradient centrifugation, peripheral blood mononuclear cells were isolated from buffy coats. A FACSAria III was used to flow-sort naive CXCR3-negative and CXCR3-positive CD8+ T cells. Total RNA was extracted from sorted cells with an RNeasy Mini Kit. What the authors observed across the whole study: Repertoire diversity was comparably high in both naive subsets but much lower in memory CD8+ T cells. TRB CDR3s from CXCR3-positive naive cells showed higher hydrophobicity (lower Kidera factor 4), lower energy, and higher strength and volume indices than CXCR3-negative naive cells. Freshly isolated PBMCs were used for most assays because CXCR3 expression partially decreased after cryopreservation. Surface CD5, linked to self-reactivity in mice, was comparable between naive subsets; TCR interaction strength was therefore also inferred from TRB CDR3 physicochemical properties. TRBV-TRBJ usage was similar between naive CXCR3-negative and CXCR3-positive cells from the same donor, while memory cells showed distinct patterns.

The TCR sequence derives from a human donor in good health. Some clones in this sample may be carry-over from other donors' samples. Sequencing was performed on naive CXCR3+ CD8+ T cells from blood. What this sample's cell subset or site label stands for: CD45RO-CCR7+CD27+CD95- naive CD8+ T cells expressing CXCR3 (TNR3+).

The encoded CDR3 is CASTLNRLAGAYEQYF. The V gene is TRBV28 and the J gene is TRBJ2-7; the D call from TCRdb, TRBD2, cannot be confirmed without DNA. The cysteine opens and the phenylalanine closes a CDR3 of 16 amino acids. No DNA appears here. CDR1 MDHEN and CDR2 SYDVKM are derived from the germline V gene.